Here is one TCR beta chain with its context. Profiling relied on immunoSEQ multiplex PCR, and the TCRdb table lists in-frame clones only, not all of them. Of more than 95,000 clones in the sample, over 75% were seen once. Germline V gene sequence: CDR1 MNHEY, CDR2 SVGAGI. This CDR3 is built from 14 residues. The V and J ends lost 5 bases and 5 bases respectively, with 15 bases between them. The data originate from a study of T cell responses to AZD1222 COVID-19 vaccine. The chain joins TRBV6-5 to TRBJ1-1, with D possibly TRBD1 on 5 matching bases. Sequencing used peripheral blood, obtained on day 0 of MenACWY control vaccination. The receptor's source is an adult in good health. Here the CDR3 DNA reads TGTGCCAGCAGTACGAGGCGAGGGGAAACTGAAGCTTTCTTT. Translated: CASSTRRGETEAFF.